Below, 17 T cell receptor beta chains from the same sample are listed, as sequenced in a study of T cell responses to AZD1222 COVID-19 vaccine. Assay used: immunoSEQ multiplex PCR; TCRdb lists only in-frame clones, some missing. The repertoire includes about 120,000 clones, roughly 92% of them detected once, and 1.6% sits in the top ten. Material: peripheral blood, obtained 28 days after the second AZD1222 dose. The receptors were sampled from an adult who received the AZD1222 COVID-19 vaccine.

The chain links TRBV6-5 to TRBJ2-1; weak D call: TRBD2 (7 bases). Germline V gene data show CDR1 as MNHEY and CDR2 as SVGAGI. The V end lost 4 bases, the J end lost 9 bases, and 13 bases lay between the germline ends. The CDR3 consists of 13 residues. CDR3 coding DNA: TGTGCCAGCAGTTTACGCGGGGGCGGTGAGCAGTTCTTC. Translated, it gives CASSLRGGGEQFF.

CDR3 in amino acids: CASSIGSNTEAFF. CDR3 in DNA: TGTGCCAGTAGTATAGGCTCGAACACTGAAGCTTTCTTT. V usage is TRBV19 and J usage is TRBJ1-1, with no clear D. Germline assignment: CDR1 LNHDA and CDR2 SQIVND (reference sequence). The CDR3 is 13 amino acids. Trimming removed 1 base at V and 1 base at J, with 4 bases between.

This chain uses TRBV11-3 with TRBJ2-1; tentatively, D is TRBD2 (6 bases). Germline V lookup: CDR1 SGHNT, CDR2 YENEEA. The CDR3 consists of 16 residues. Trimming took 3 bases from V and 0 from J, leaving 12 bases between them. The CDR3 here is CASSFGGAVSYNEQFF. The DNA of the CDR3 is TGTGCCAGCAGCTTTGGCGGGGCAGTCTCCTACAATGAGCAGTTCTTC.

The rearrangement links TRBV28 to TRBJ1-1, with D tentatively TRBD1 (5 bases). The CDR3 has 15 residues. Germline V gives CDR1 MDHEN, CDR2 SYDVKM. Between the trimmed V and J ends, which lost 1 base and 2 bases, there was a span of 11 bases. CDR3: CASSLSRTLNTEAFF. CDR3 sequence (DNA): TGTGCCAGCAGTTTATCAAGGACACTTAACACTGAAGCTTTCTTT.

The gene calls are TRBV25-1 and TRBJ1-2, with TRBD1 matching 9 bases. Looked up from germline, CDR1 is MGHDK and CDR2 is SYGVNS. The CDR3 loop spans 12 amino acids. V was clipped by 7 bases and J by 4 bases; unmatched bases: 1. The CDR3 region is CASKDRGYGYTF. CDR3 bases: TGTGCCAGCAAGGACAGGGGCTATGGCTACACCTTC.

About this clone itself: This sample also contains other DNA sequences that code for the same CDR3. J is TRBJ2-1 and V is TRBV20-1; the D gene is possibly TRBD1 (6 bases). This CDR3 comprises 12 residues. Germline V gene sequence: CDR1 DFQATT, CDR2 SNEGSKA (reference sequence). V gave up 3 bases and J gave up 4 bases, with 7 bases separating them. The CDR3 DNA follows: TGCAGTGCTAGTGGGACATACAATGAGCAGTTCTTC. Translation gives CSASGTYNEQFF.

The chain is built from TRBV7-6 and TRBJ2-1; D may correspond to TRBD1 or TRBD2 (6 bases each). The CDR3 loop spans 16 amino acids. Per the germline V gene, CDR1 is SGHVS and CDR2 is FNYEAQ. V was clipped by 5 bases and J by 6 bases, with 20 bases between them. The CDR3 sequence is CASSVGGHRYSNEQFF. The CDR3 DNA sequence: TGTGCCAGCAGCGTGGGGGGCCATAGATACTCCAATGAGCAGTTCTTC.

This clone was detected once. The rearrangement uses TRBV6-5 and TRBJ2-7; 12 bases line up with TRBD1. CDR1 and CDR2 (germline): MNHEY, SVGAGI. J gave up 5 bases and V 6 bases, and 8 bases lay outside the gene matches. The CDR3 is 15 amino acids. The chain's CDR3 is CASRPGQGAPNEQYF. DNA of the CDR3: TGTGCCAGCAGGCCGGGACAGGGGGCGCCCAACGAGCAGTACTTC.

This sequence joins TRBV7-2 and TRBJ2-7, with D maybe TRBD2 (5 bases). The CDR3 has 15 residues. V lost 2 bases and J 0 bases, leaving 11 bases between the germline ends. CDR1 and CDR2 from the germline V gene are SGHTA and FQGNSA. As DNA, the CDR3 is TGTGCCAGCAGCTTACAAGAAGGGAGCTCCTACGAGCAGTACTTC. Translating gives CASSLQEGSSYEQYF. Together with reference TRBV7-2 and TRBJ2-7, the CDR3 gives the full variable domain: GAGVSQSPSNKVTEKGKDVELRCDPISGHTALYWYRQSLGQGLEFLIYFQGNSAPDKSGLPSDRFSAERTGGSVSTLTIQRTQQEDSAVYLCASSLQEGSSYEQYFGPGTRLTVT.

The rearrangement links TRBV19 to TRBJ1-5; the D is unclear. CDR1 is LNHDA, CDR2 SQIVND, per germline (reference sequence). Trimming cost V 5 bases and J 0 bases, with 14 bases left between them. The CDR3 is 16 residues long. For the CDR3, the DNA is TGTGCCAGTAGTCCCCTCCCGGACTATAGCAATCAGCCCCAGCATTTT. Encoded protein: CASSPLPDYSNQPQHF. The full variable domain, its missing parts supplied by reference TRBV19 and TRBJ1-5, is DGGITQSPKYLFRKEGQNVTLSCEQNLNHDAMYWYRQDPGQGLRLIYYSQIVNDFQKGDIAEGYSVSREKKESFPLTVTSAQKNPTAFYLCASSPLPDYSNQPQHFGDGTRLSIL.

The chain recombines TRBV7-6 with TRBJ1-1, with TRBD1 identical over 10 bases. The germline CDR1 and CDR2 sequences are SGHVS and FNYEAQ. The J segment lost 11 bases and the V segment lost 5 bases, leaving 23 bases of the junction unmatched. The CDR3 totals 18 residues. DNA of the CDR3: TGTGCCAGCAGCCACTACGCCGGGACAGGGGCCCTAGTGGGGAGGGCTTTCTTT. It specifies CASSHYAGTGALVGRAFF.

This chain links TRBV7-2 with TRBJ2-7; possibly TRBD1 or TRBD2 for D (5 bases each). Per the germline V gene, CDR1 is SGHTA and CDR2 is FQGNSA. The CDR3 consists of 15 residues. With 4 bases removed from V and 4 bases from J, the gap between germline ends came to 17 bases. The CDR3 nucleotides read TGTGCCAGCAGCTGGGGGTTGGGGGTCACTTACGAGCAGTACTTC. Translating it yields CASSWGLGVTYEQYF.

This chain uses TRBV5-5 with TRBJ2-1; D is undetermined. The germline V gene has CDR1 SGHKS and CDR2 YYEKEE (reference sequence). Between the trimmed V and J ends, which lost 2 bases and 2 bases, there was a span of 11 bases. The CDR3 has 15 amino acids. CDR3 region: CASSLGYGPYNEQFF. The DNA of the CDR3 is TGTGCCAGCAGCTTAGGGTACGGGCCCTACAATGAGCAGTTCTTC. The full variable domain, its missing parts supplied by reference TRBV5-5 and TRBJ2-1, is DAGVTQSPTHLIKTRGQQVTLRCSPISGHKSVSWYQQVLGQGPQFIFQYYEKEERGRGNFPDRFSARQFPNYSSELNVNALLLGDSALYLCASSLGYGPYNEQFFGPGTRLTVL.

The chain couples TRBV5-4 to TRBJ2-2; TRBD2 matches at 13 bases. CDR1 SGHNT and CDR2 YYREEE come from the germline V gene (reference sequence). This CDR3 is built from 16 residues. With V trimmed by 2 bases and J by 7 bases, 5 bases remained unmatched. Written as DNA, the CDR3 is TGTGCCAGCAGCTTTGGACTAGCGGGAGAAGTCGGGGAGCTGTTTTTT. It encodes CASSFGLAGEVGELFF. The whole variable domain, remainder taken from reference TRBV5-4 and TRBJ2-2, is ETGVTQSPTHLIKTRGQQVTLRCSSQSGHNTVSWYQQALGQGPQFIFQYYREEENGRGNFPPRFSGLQFPNYSSELNVNALELDDSALYLCASSFGLAGEVGELFFGEGSRLTVL.

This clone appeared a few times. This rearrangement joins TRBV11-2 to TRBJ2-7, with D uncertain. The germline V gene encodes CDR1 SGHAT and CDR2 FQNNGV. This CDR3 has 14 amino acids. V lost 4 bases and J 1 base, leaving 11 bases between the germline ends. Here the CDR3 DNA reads TGTGCCAGCAGCTCGCAGGTGGAGTCCTACGAGCAGTACTTC. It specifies CASSSQVESYEQYF. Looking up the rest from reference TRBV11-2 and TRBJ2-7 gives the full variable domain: EAGVAQSPRYKIIEKRQSVAFWCNPISGHATLYWYQQILGQGPKLLIQFQNNGVVDDSQLPKDRFSAERLKGVDSTLKIQPAKLEDSAVYLCASSSQVESYEQYFGPGTRLTVT.

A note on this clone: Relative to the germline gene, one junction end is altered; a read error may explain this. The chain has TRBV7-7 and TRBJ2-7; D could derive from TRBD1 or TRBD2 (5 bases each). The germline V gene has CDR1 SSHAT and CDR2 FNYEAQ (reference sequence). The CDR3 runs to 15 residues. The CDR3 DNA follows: TGTGCTAGCAGCTTCGGCCGGGACGGCCCCTACGAGCAGTACTTC. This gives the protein CASSFGRDGPYEQYF. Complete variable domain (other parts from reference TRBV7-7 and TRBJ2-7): GAGVSQSPRYKVTKRGQDVTLRCDPISSHATLYWYQQALGQGPEFLTYFNYEAQPDKSGLPSDRFSAERPEGSISTLTIQRTEQRDSAMYRCASSFGRDGPYEQYFGPGTRLTVT.

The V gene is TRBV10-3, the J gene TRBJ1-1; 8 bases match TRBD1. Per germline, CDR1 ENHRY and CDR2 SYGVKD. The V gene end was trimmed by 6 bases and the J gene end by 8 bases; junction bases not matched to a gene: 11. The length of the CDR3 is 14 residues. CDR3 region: CAIRPGTGASEAFF. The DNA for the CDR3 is TGTGCCATCAGGCCCGGGACAGGTGCTTCGGAAGCTTTCTTT.